The clone carrying this TCR beta chain came up many times. Its antigen remains unidentified. The data were obtained in a study of T-cell reconstitution after alpha-beta-depleted transplantation in children. Study observations and caveats: One year post-transplant, T-cell counts and diversity were largely derived from T cells produced anew. It was surviving recipient T cells and thymic progenitors that gave some patients high TCRbeta diversity at day 60. Reports say that about two months after transplant, the alpha-beta T cells came out of several hundred graft clones that had expanded.

Unique molecular identifiers featured in how the TCRbeta library was prepared. TCRdb reprocessed the PCR reads via MiXCR and lists one record per CDR3 protein. This table has some 550,000 distinct CDR3 sequences, roughly 23% appearing once. V dropped 7 bases and J dropped 3 bases, with 16 bases sitting between them. The CDR3 is 15 amino acids. Germline-derived CDR1 and CDR2 are PRHDT and FYEKMQ (reference sequence). Sequencing was performed on PBMCs, mostly from graft donor cells, taken 360 days after TCRalphabeta/CD19-depleted stem cell transplant. This receptor was taken from a boy in the first two years of life who had a stem cell transplant for acute myeloid leukemia, so the T cells may come from the graft donor. The genes are TRBV13 and TRBJ2-1; D might be TRBD1 (6 bases). CDR3: CASTRGRAGYNEQFF. The CDR3 bases are TGTGCCAGCACCAGGGGAAGGGCGGGCTACAATGAGCAGTTCTTC.